Listed here are 25 T cell receptor beta chains from one sample, sequenced in a study of OX40 agonist ivuxolimab in advanced cancers. TCRdb keeps only in-frame clones here, not all; method: immunoSEQ multiplex PCR. This table holds approximately 100,000 clones, around 92% found once. The specimen comprised CD4+ or CD8+ T cells sorted from blood, sampled in a trial of the OX40 agonist ivuxolimab. All receptors come from an adult with an advanced solid tumor such as melanoma, head and neck, liver or kidney cancer.

The chain employs TRBV4-2 and TRBJ2-5, with TRBD1 as a possible D gene (7 bases). The CDR3 is 16 amino acids. The V gene lost 3 bases and the J gene lost 3 bases, with 17 bases spanning the gap. Germline V gene lookup returns CDR1 LGHNA and CDR2 YNFKEQ. CDR3 coding DNA: TGTGCCAGCAGCCAGAGCGGCGGGACAGAGGAAGAGACCCAGTACTTC. Protein sequence: CASSQSGGTEEETQYF.

The chain combines TRBV5-8 with TRBJ2-5; no reliable D call. Germline CDR1 and CDR2: SGHTS and YDEGEE. The CDR3 loop spans 14 amino acids. The V gene lost 0 bases and the J gene lost 1 base, with 7 bases spanning the gap. This CDR3 reads CASSLGIVQETQYF. The CDR3 DNA sequence: TGTGCCAGCAGCTTGGGAATCGTCCAAGAGACCCAGTACTTC.

This sequence joins TRBV5-1 and TRBJ2-5, with TRBD2 matching over 14 bases. This CDR3 spans 16 amino acids. Germline CDR1 reads SGHRS; CDR2 reads YFSETQ. The J segment lost 0 bases and the V segment lost 4 bases, leaving 2 bases of the junction unmatched. CDR3 in amino acids: CASSPGLAGDQETQYF. CDR3 DNA: TGCGCCAGCAGCCCGGGACTAGCGGGGGACCAAGAGACCCAGTACTTC.

The V call is TRBV9, the J call TRBJ1-2; no reliable D call. Germline values: CDR1 SGDLS, CDR2 YYNGEE. There are 14 residues in the CDR3. Trimming shortened V by 6 bases and J by 5 bases, and 17 bases separated the two germline ends. Written as DNA, the CDR3 is TGTGCCAGCACTGGTAGGCTTATATCTTATGGCTACACCTTC. Translating it yields CASTGRLISYGYTF.

The V call is TRBV5-6, the J call TRBJ2-5, with D possibly matching TRBD1 (5 bases). The CDR3 totals 14 residues. The V end lost 0 bases, the J end lost 7 bases, and 13 bases lay between the germline ends. The germline CDR1 and CDR2 sequences are SGHDT and YYEEEE. This CDR3 reads CASSLGQPWGTQYF. The CDR3 region has the DNA TGTGCCAGCAGCTTGGGACAGCCCTGGGGGACCCAGTACTTC.

The chain joins TRBV6-6 to TRBJ1-4; 9 bases map to TRBD1. Germline V gene sequence: CDR1 MNHNY, CDR2 SVGAGI (reference sequence). The CDR3 sequence is 16 residues long. Germline trimming cut 6 bases from V and 5 bases from J; bases unmatched to any gene: 10. The CDR3, as DNA: TGTGCCAGCAGCCTCGCCCCCGGGACAGGGAATGAAAAACTGTTTTTT. Encoded protein: CASSLAPGTGNEKLFF.

The table lists this clone with a count of one. The CDR3 here is CASSAGQGAYSYEQYF. The CDR3 DNA reads as TGTGCCAGCAGTGCAGGGCAGGGGGCCTACTCCTACGAGCAGTACTTC. The chain has TRBV6-1 and TRBJ2-7, with TRBD1 matching 8 bases. J gave up 0 bases and V 4 bases, and 8 bases lay outside the gene matches. The germline gives CDR1 MNHNS, CDR2 SASEGT. The CDR3 covers 16 residues.

In its sample, this clone was seen once. The J gene is TRBJ1-4, the V gene TRBV18; D gene ambiguous. CDR3 size: 15 residues. Germline CDR1 is KGHSH and CDR2 is LQKENI. V lost 6 bases to trimming and J lost 5 bases, with 16 bases between them. CDR3 sequence reads: CASSREMGVNEKLFF. In nucleotides, the CDR3 is TGTGCCAGCTCCCGGGAAATGGGAGTGAATGAAAAACTGTTTTTT. The variable domain in full, completed from reference TRBV18 and TRBJ1-4, reads NAGVMQNPRHLVRRRGQEARLRCSPMKGHSHVYWYRQLPEEGLKFMVYLQKENIIDESGMPKERFSAEFPKEGPSILRIQQVVRGDSAAYFCASSREMGVNEKLFFGSGTQLSVL.

The chain couples TRBV6-1 to TRBJ2-3; TRBD2 aligns across 9 bases. Germline CDR1 MNHNS, CDR2 SASEGT. The CDR3 consists of 15 residues. Trimming removed 6 bases from V and 5 bases from J; junction bases left unmatched: 9. For the CDR3, the DNA is TGTGCCAGCAGGATTGGCGGGGGGGCCGGAGATACGCAGTATTTT. It is translated as CASRIGGGAGDTQYF.

The V call is TRBV5-6, the J call TRBJ1-4; D is unclear. Trimming took 2 bases from V and 8 from J, leaving 13 bases between them. The V gene's germline CDR1 is SGHDT and CDR2 YYEEEE. This CDR3 is built from 14 residues. CDR3 sequence: CASSLLTAGEKLFF. The DNA for the CDR3 is TGTGCCAGCAGCTTACTAACAGCGGGAGAAAAACTGTTTTTT.

As DNA, the CDR3 is TGTGCCAGCAGCTTAGAGGTTAGCGGTTTCAATGAGCAGTTCTTC. Translation: CASSLEVSGFNEQFF. The V and J genes are TRBV7-3 and TRBJ2-1; D perhaps matches TRBD2 (6 bases). The CDR3 is 15 residues long. Germline V gene sequence: CDR1 SGHTA, CDR2 FQGTGA. Trimming removed 2 bases from V and 6 bases from J, with 14 bases in between.

The chain recombines TRBV6-6 with TRBJ1-5; D ambiguous. V lost 6 bases, J lost 4 bases, and 10 bases lay in between. The CDR3 length is 13 residues. Per germline, CDR1 MNHNY and CDR2 SVGAGI (reference sequence). CDR3: CASSPVQNQPQHF. DNA for the CDR3: TGTGCCAGCAGCCCCGTACAGAATCAGCCCCAGCATTTT.

V usage is TRBV18 and J usage is TRBJ2-7; 7 nucleotides agree with TRBD2. Germline CDR1 and CDR2: KGHSH and LQKENI. This CDR3 spans 14 amino acids. J lost 1 base, V lost 2 bases, and 2 bases had no gene match. The CDR3 nucleotides are TGTGCCAGCTCACCAGAACTAGCGTCCTACGAGCAGTACTTC. This encodes CASSPELASYEQYF.

The V and J genes are TRBV9 and TRBJ1-1; 9 nucleotides align to TRBD1. Germline V gene sequence: CDR1 SGDLS, CDR2 YYNGEE. V shed 4 bases and J 7 bases; nucleotides not matched to a gene: 11. The CDR3 runs to 15 residues. The DNA for the CDR3 is TGTGCCAGCAGCTCCGGGGGGACAGGGAGGTTTGAAGCTTTCTTT. It codes for CASSSGGTGRFEAFF.

V and J are TRBV4-2 and TRBJ2-1; D is possibly TRBD2 (5 bases). This CDR3 spans 17 amino acids. CDR1 is LGHNA and CDR2 is YNFKEQ in the germline V gene. Trimming left V 4 bases short and J 7 bases short, with 23 bases between. The CDR3, as DNA: TGTGCCAGCAGCCTCCCCCAAACTAGATCGGCATCGAATGAGCAGTTCTTC. Amino acid sequence: CASSLPQTRSASNEQFF.

This chain connects TRBV10-3 to TRBJ2-1, with 12 bases lining up with TRBD2. Trimming removed 2 bases from V and 9 bases from J; junction bases left unmatched: 2. The length of the CDR3 is 14 residues. Germline CDR1 reads ENHRY; CDR2 reads SYGVKD. The CDR3 DNA reads as TGTGCCATCAGTGAGGGACTAGCGGGGTTTGAGCAGTTCTTC. The encoded protein is CAISEGLAGFEQFF.

V is TRBV6-1 and J is TRBJ1-5; TRBD1 might be the D (6 bases). The germline CDR1 and CDR2 sequences are MNHNS and SASEGT. V gave up 6 bases and J gave up 1 base, with 10 bases separating them. The CDR3 runs to 14 residues. CDR3 nucleotides: TGTGCCAGCAGCTTTACAGGGAGCAATCAGCCCCAGCATTTT. Protein sequence: CASSFTGSNQPQHF.

The V call is TRBV7-8, the J call TRBJ2-7; D uncertain. Germline values: CDR1 SGHVS, CDR2 FQNEAQ. The CDR3 is 14 residues long. V was pared by 5 bases and J by 4 bases, with 15 bases between. CDR3 in amino acids: CASSPAPRRYEQYF. CDR3 nucleotide sequence: TGTGCCAGCAGCCCAGCCCCCCGACGTTACGAGCAGTACTTC.

J is TRBJ2-1 and V is TRBV5-1, with 7 positions matching TRBD2. The CDR3 is 15 residues long. The germline gives CDR1 SGHRS, CDR2 YFSETQ. V lost 2 bases and J lost 1; bases outside the gene matches: 3. The DNA for the CDR3 is TGCGCCAGCAGCTTCAGCGGGGAGTCCTACAATGAGCAGTTCTTC. It specifies CASSFSGESYNEQFF.

This clone has just one count. The genes are TRBV18 and TRBJ2-1; D perhaps matches TRBD1 (6 bases). The length of the CDR3 is 12 residues. The germline V gene has CDR1 KGHSH and CDR2 LQKENI. V lost 5 bases and J 15 bases, leaving 17 bases between the germline ends. CDR3 amino acids: CASSLGHQVVFF. DNA for the CDR3: TGTGCCAGCTCATTGGGACATCAGGTGGTGTTCTTC.

J is TRBJ2-5 and V is TRBV6-5; 7 nucleotides agree with TRBD2. The length of the CDR3 is 14 residues. V lost 6 bases, J lost 3 bases, and 7 bases stayed unmatched. Germline CDR1 MNHEY, CDR2 SVGAGI. This CDR3 is CASRLGGGKETQYF. Written as DNA, the CDR3 is TGTGCCAGCAGATTGGGCGGGGGTAAAGAGACCCAGTACTTC.

The rearrangement joins TRBV11-3 to TRBJ2-2; D unclear. The CDR3 is 17 residues long. The germline CDR1 and CDR2 sequences are SGHNT and YENEEA. V was shortened by 1 base and J by 1 base, with 13 bases between the two germline ends. The CDR3 bases are TGTGCCAGCAGCTTAGCGCGCCTTGGGCAGAACACCGGGGAGCTGTTTTTT. Protein: CASSLARLGQNTGELFF.

The J gene is TRBJ2-2, the V gene TRBV7-8, with unresolved D. Germline values: CDR1 SGHVS, CDR2 FQNEAQ. Trimming shortened V by 5 bases and J by 10 bases, and 8 bases separated the two germline ends. This CDR3 is 11 amino acids long. DNA of the CDR3: TGTGCCAGCAGCCGGTCAGAGGAGCTGTTTTTT. This translates into CASSRSEELFF.

J is TRBJ1-1 and V is TRBV5-6; tentative D call: TRBD1 (6 bases). Germline V gene data show CDR1 as SGHDT and CDR2 as YYEEEE. The CDR3 is 17 amino acids. Trimming took off 4 bases at V and 2 bases at J, with 21 bases between the two ends. The CDR3 region has the DNA TGTGCCAGCAGCCCAAGGGGGGGGCGCGTTGGTAACACTGAAGCTTTCTTT. As protein: CASSPRGGRVGNTEAFF.

The rearrangement joins TRBV4-2 to TRBJ2-5, with 12 bases fitting TRBD2. Germline V gene data show CDR1 as LGHNA and CDR2 as YNFKEQ. The junction had 10 bases not matched to a gene; V was cut back by 0 bases and J by 5 bases. This CDR3 is 18 amino acids long. CDR3 in DNA: TGTGCCAGCAGCCAAGACGTACCACTAGCGGGGGGCTACGAGACCCAGTACTTC. Translation: CASSQDVPLAGGYETQYF.